These T cell receptor beta chains were read from a single sample in a study of blood T cell repertoires in COVID-19. This table comes from immunoSEQ multiplex PCR, and its TCRdb copy is limited to in-frame clones, with some not included. Here the sample spans over 150,000 clones, roughly four fifths being singletons. Sequencing was done on a sample of peripheral blood. Receptor source: a woman aged 45-59 years with acute or convalescent COVID-19. CDR3s include the opening cysteine and the closing phenylalanine or tryptophan. The D gene is left open where the match is weak. Only some rows state a clone size, as once, few, many or a class for expanded clones.

clone_size j_call d_call cdr3_length v_call cdr3_aa cdr3_nt
. TRBJ1-3 . 11 TRBV20-1 CSASYGNTIYF TGCAGTGCTAGTTATGGAAACACCATATATTTT
. TRBJ2-3 TRBD2 16 TRBV23-1 CASSRALSGLSDTQYF TGCGCCAGCAGTCGGGCCCTTAGCGGGCTTTCAGATACGCAGTATTTT
once TRBJ1-6 . 16 TRBV5-6 CASHPGVDPYNSPLHF TGTGCCAGCCACCCCGGGGTGGATCCTTATAATTCACCCCTCCACTTT
. TRBJ1-2 TRBD1 12 TRBV27 CASSSSGGDYTF TGTGCCAGCAGTAGTTCAGGGGGCGACTACACCTTC
. TRBJ1-1 . 14 TRBV19 CASSIHGGNTEAFF TGTGCCAGTAGTATCCACGGGGGGAACACTGAAGCTTTCTTT
. TRBJ2-2 . 14 TRBV30 CAWSPGSDTGELFF TGTGCCTGGAGTCCTGGTAGTGACACCGGGGAGCTGTTTTTT
. TRBJ1-1 TRBD1 15 TRBV5-1 CASSLADRGNTEAFF TGCGCCAGCAGCTTGGCCGACAGGGGGAACACTGAAGCTTTCTTT
. TRBJ2-3 TRBD2 15 TRBV4-2 CASSQVSGGTDTQYF TGTGCCAGCAGCCAAGTTAGCGGGGGAACAGATACGCAGTATTTT
. TRBJ1-1 . 14 TRBV28 CASSLPRSNTEAFF TGTGCCAGCAGTTTGCCCCGGTCGAACACTGAAGCTTTCTTT
. TRBJ1-3 . 13 TRBV7-9 CASSNDRGNTIYF TGTGCCAGCAGCAACGACAGGGGAAACACCATATATTTT
. TRBJ2-4 TRBD1 19 TRBV3-1/TRBV3-2 CASSQGASGGDWAKNIQYF TGTGCCAGCAGCCAAGGTGCTTCAGGGGGCGATTGGGCCAAAAACATTCAGTACTTC
. TRBJ1-2 . 12 TRBV19 CASNAGGLGYTF TGTGCCTCTAACGCTGGAGGTCTTGGCTACACCTTC
. TRBJ1-2 TRBD1 14 TRBV27 CASSSGQGAYGYTF TGTGCCAGCAGTTCGGGACAGGGAGCCTATGGCTACACCTTC
few TRBJ2-2 . 14 TRBV30 CAWHISGNTGELFF TGTGCCTGGCATATCAGTGGGAACACCGGGGAGCTGTTTTTT
. TRBJ2-1 . 13 TRBV19 CASSIGGAEEQFF TGTGCCAGTAGTATAGGTGGAGCGGAAGAGCAGTTCTTC
. TRBJ1-2 . 13 TRBV12-5 CASTLLGFDGYTF TGTGCTAGTACTCTCCTCGGGTTCGATGGCTACACCTTC
. TRBJ2-7 TRBD1 15 TRBV14 CASSQVGTGLSEQYF TGTGCCAGCAGCCAAGTAGGGACAGGCCTTAGCGAGCAGTACTTC
. TRBJ1-2 . 15 TRBV5-1 CASSPREGRNYGYTF TGCGCCAGCAGCCCCCGGGAGGGCCGGAACTATGGCTACACCTTC
. TRBJ2-7 . 12 TRBV6-6 CAGGLRRGEQYF TGTGCCGGTGGTCTGCGTCGCGGGGAGCAGTACTTC
. TRBJ2-7 . 13 TRBV5-1 CASRAGLAYEQYF TGCGCCAGCAGGGCAGGGCTTGCCTACGAGCAGTACTTC
. TRBJ2-1 TRBD2 14 TRBV30 CAWSVTSGGIEQFF TGTGCCTGGAGTGTAACTAGCGGGGGAATTGAGCAGTTCTTC
. TRBJ2-7 . 14 TRBV18 CASSPPGTLYEQYF TGTGCCAGCTCACCGCCGGGAACCCTTTACGAGCAGTACTTC
. TRBJ1-3 . 17 TRBV18 CASSPNKQGTTGNTIYF TGTGCCAGCTCACCCAACAAACAGGGAACCACTGGAAACACCATATATTTT
. TRBJ1-1 . 13 TRBV15 CATSRDLLREAFF TGTGCCACCAGCAGAGATCTATTGAGGGAAGCTTTCTTT
. TRBJ1-5 . 17 TRBV5-8 CASSWEVGNVFVQPQHF TGTGCCAGCAGCTGGGAGGTAGGGAACGTTTTCGTGCAGCCCCAGCATTTT
. TRBJ2-1 . 18 TRBV11-2 CASSLDPGTQSSYNEQFF TGTGCCAGCAGCTTAGATCCCGGGACACAGAGCTCCTACAATGAGCAGTTCTTC
. TRBJ2-2 TRBD1 18 TRBV28 CASTHMGGTGGNTGELFF TGTGCCAGCACTCATATGGGAGGGACAGGGGGAAACACCGGGGAGCTGTTTTTT
. TRBJ2-7 TRBD1 13 TRBV12-3/TRBV12-4 CASRGQGFHEQYF TGTGCCAGCAGGGGACAGGGGTTCCACGAGCAGTACTTC
. TRBJ1-5 . 12 TRBV12-3/TRBV12-4 CASSFGKSLQHF TGTGCCAGCAGTTTCGGTAAAAGTCTCCAGCATTTT
. TRBJ2-3 TRBD2 16 TRBV4-2 CASSRQLAERTDTQYF TGTGCCAGCAGCCGCCAACTAGCGGAACGCACAGATACGCAGTATTTT
. TRBJ2-3 TRBD1 15 TRBV5-4 CASSLSRQGMDTQYF TGTGCCAGCAGCTTGTCCCGACAGGGAATGGATACGCAGTATTTT
. TRBJ1-1 TRBD1 13 TRBV10-3 CAISGQGNTEAFF TGTGCCATCAGTGGACAGGGGAACACTGAAGCTTTCTTT
once TRBJ1-2 . 13 TRBV15 CATSRDSLRGYTF TGTGCCACCAGCAGAGATTCCCTACGTGGCTACACCTTC
. TRBJ1-1 . 13 TRBV18 CASSQSGYTEAFF TGTGCCAGCTCACAGTCGGGGTACACTGAAGCTTTCTTT
. TRBJ1-2 . 16 TRBV7-9 CASSLGAPGERDGYTF TGTGCCAGCAGCTTAGGGGCCCCGGGGGAGAGGGATGGCTACACCTTC
few TRBJ2-2 . 12 TRBV11-2 CASSLQIGELFF TGTGCCAGCAGCTTACAAATCGGGGAGCTGTTTTTT
. TRBJ2-3 . 16 TRBV23-1 CASSPGTPKDTDTQYF TGCGCCAGCAGTCCCGGGACACCTAAGGACACAGATACGCAGTATTTT
. TRBJ2-3 TRBD1 13 TRBV7-9 CASSARDRGLKYF TGTGCCAGCAGCGCCCGGGACAGAGGGCTAAAGTATTTT
. TRBJ1-4 TRBD1 15 TRBV19 CASTPGQGFNEKLFF TGTGCCAGTACCCCCGGACAGGGTTTTAATGAAAAACTGTTTTTT
. TRBJ2-7 TRBD2 16 TRBV19 CASSLGAGGLQGEQYF TGTGCCAGTAGCTTAGGGGCGGGAGGACTACAAGGGGAGCAGTACTTC
. TRBJ2-1 . 15 TRBV7-9 CASSLGAGIHNEQFF TGTGCCAGCAGCTTAGGGGCAGGGATCCACAATGAGCAGTTCTTC
. TRBJ2-7 TRBD2 15 TRBV19 CASSPTWGGIYEQYF TGTGCCAGTAGCCCCACCTGGGGGGGTATTTACGAGCAGTACTTC
. TRBJ2-1 TRBD2 16 TRBV24-1 CATSEDGLGRDNEQFF TGTGCCACCAGTGAGGACGGACTAGGTCGAGACAATGAGCAGTTCTTC
few TRBJ1-4 TRBD1 16 TRBV30 CAWSVFGTGTNEKLFF TGTGCCTGGAGTGTATTCGGGACAGGGACTAATGAAAAACTGTTTTTT
once TRBJ1-1 TRBD1 14 TRBV5-1 CASSYGDRNTEAFF TGCGCCAGCAGCTACGGGGACAGAAACACTGAAGCTTTCTTT